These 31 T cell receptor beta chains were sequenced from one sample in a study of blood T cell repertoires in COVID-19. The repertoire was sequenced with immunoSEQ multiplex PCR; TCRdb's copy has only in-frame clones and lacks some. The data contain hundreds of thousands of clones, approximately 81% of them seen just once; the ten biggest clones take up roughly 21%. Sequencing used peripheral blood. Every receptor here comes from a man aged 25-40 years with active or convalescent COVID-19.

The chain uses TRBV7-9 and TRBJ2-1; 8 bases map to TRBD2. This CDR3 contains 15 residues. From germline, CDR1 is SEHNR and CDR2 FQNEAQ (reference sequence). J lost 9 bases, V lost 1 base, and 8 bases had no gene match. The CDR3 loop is CASSLGGLAGGEQFF. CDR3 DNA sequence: TGTGCCAGCAGCTTAGGCGGGCTAGCGGGCGGTGAGCAGTTCTTC. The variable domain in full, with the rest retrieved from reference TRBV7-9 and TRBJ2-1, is DTGVSQNPRHKITKRGQNVTFRCDPISEHNRLYWYRQTLGQGPEFLTYFQNEAQLEKSRLLSDRFSAERPKGSFSTLEIQRTEQGDSAMYLCASSLGGLAGGEQFFGPGTRLTVL.

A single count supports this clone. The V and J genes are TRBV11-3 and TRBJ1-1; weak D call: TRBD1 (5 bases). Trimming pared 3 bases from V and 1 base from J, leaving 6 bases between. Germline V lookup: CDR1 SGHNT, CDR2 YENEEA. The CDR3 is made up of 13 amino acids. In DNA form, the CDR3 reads TGTGCCAGCAGCTTCGGACAGAACACTGAAGCTTTCTTT. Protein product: CASSFGQNTEAFF.

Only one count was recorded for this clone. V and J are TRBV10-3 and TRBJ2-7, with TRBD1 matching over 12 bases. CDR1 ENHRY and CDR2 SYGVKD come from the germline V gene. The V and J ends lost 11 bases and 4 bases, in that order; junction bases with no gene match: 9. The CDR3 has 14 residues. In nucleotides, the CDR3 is TGTGCCGTTGCCCGGGACAGGGGGCATTACGAGCAGTACTTC. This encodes CAVARDRGHYEQYF.

The CDR3 protein is CASSWGQGWTTEAFF. The CDR3 DNA reads as TGTGCCAGCAGCTGGGGGCAGGGGTGGACCACTGAAGCTTTCTTT. The gene calls are TRBV5-4 and TRBJ1-1, with D tentatively TRBD1 (6 bases). The CDR3 is 15 residues long. Trimming pared 3 bases from V and 4 bases from J, leaving 16 bases between. Germline CDR1 reads SGHNT; CDR2 reads YYREEE (reference sequence).

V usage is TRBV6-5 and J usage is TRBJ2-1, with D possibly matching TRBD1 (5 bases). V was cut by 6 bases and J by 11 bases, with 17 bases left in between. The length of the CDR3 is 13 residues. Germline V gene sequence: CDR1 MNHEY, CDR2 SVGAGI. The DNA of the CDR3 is TGTGCCAGCAGGGCAGGGTACCCGTTTCAGCAGTTCTTC. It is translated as CASRAGYPFQQFF.

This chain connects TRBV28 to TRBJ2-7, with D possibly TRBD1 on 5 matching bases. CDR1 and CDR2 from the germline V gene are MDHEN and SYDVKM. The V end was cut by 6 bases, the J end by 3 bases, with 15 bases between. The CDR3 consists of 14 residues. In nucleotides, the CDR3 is TGTGCCAGCAGCCTGGAAGGGGTAAGCTACGAGCAGTACTTC. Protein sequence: CASSLEGVSYEQYF.

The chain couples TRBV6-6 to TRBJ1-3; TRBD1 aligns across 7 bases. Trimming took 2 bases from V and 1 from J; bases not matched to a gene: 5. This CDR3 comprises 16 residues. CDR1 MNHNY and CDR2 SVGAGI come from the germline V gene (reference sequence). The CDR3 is CASSYQPQGSGNTIYF. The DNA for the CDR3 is TGTGCCAGCAGTTACCAACCACAGGGGTCTGGAAACACCATATATTTT.

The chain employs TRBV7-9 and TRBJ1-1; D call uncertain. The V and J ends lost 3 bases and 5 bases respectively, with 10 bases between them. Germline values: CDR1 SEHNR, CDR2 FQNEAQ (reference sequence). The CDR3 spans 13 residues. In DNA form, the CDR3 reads TGTGCCAGCAGCTTTGGCAGAGGGACTGAAGCTTTCTTT. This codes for CASSFGRGTEAFF.

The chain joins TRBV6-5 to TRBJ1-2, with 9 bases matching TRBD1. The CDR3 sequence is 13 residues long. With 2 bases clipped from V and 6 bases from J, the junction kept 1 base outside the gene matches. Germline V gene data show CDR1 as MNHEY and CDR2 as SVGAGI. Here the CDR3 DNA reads TGTGCCAGCAGTTACGGGACAGGGAATGGCTACACCTTC. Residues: CASSYGTGNGYTF.

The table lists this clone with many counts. CDR3 sequence reads: CASSQGRDLNTGELFF. CDR3 DNA: TGCGCCAGCAGCCAAGGGCGGGATTTGAACACCGGGGAGCTGTTTTTT. The V call is TRBV4-3, the J call TRBJ2-2; the D gene is possibly TRBD2 (6 bases). Trimming shortened V by 1 base and J by 1 base, and 10 bases separated the two germline ends. This CDR3 spans 16 amino acids. Looked up from germline, CDR1 is LGHNA and CDR2 is YSLEER.

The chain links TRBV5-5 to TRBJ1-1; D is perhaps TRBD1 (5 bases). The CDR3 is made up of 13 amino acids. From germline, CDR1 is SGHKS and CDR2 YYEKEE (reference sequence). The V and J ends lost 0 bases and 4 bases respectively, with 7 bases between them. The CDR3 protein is CASSLEGFTEAFF. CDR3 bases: TGTGCCAGCAGCTTGGAGGGGTTCACTGAAGCTTTCTTT.

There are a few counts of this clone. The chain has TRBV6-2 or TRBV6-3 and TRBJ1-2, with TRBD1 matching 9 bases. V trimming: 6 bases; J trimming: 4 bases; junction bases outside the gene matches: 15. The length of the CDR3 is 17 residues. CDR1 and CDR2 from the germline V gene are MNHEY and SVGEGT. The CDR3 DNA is TGTGCCAGCAGCCCCCGTGGAGGGACAGGGCTATCCTATGGCTACACCTTC. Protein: CASSPRGGTGLSYGYTF.

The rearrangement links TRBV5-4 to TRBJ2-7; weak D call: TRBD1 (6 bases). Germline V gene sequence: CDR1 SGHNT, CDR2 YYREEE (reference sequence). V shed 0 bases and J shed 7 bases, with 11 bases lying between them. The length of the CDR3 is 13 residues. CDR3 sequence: CASSLVGADEQYF. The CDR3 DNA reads TGTGCCAGCAGCTTGGTGGGGGCTGATGAGCAGTACTTC.

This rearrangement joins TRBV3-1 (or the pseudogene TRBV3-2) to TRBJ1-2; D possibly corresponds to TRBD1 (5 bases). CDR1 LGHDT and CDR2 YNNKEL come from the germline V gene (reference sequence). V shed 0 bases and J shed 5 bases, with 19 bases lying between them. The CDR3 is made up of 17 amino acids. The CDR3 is CASSQEGRAVRGYGYTF. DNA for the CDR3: TGTGCCAGCAGCCAAGAAGGTCGGGCAGTTCGGGGGTATGGCTACACCTTC.

As DNA, the CDR3 is TGTGCCAGCAGCGGGGGGCCCTCAAGCACAGATACGCAGTATTTT. This codes for CASSGGPSSTDTQYF. The gene calls are TRBV9 and TRBJ2-3, with D possibly being TRBD1 (6 bases). The CDR3 runs to 15 residues. Trimming removed 3 bases at V and 0 bases at J, with 11 bases between. Per germline, CDR1 SGDLS and CDR2 YYNGEE.

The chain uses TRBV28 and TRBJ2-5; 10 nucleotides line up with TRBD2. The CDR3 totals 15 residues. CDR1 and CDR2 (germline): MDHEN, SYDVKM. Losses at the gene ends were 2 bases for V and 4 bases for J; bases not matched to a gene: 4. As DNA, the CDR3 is TGTGCCAGCAGTTTAACTAGCGGGATCTTAGAGACCCAGTACTTC. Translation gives CASSLTSGILETQYF.

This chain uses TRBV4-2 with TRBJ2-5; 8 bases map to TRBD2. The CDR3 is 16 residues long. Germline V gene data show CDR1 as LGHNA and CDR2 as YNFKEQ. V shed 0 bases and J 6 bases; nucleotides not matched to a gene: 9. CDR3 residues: CASSQDLSGALKTQYF. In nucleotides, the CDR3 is TGTGCCAGCAGCCAAGATCTTAGCGGGGCCTTAAAGACCCAGTACTTC.

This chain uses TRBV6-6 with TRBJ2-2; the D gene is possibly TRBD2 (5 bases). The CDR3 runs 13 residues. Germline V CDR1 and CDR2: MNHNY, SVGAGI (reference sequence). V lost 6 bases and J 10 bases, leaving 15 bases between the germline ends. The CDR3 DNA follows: TGTGCCAGCAGATCCGGACTCCCTCAGGAGCTGTTTTTT. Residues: CASRSGLPQELFF.

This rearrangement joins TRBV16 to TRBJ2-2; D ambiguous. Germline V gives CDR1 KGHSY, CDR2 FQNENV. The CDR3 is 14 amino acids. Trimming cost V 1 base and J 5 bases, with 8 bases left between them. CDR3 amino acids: CASSQFRSTGELFF. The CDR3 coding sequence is TGTGCCAGCAGCCAATTTCGGTCGACCGGGGAGCTGTTTTTT.

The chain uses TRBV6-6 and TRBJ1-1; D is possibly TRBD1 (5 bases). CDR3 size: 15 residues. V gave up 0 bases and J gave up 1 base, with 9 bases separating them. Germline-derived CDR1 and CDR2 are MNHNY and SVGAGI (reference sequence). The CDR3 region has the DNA TGTGCCAGCAGTTACTCGGGAGGGGAGAACACTGAAGCTTTCTTT. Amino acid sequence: CASSYSGGENTEAFF.

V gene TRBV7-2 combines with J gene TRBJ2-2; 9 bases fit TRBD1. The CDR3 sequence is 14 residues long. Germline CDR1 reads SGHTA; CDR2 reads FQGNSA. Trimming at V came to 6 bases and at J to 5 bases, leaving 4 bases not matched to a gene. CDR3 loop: CASRQGAGTGELFF. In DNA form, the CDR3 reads TGTGCCAGCAGACAGGGGGCAGGGACCGGGGAGCTGTTTTTT.

In nucleotides, the CDR3 is TGTGCCAGCAGCTTATACGGCAGCGACTACGAGCAGTACTTC. It specifies CASSLYGSDYEQYF. The chain combines TRBV11-2 with TRBJ2-7, with D unresolved. CDR3 length equals 14 residues. Germline loops: CDR1 SGHAT, CDR2 FQNNGV. Trimming cost V 2 bases and J 3 bases, with 11 bases left between them. The full variable domain, its missing parts supplied by reference TRBV11-2 and TRBJ2-7, is EAGVAQSPRYKIIEKRQSVAFWCNPISGHATLYWYQQILGQGPKLLIQFQNNGVVDDSQLPKDRFSAERLKGVDSTLKIQPAKLEDSAVYLCASSLYGSDYEQYFGPGTRLTVT.

The CDR3 DNA is TGTGCCAGCAGCTTAGCGGGACACAAGAACACTGAAGCTTTCTTT. Translating gives CASSLAGHKNTEAFF. This rearrangement joins TRBV13 to TRBJ1-1; the D gene is possibly TRBD1 (6 bases). Germline V lookup: CDR1 PRHDT, CDR2 FYEKMQ (reference sequence). CDR3 length: 15 residues. V shed 1 base and J shed 1 base, with 10 bases lying between them.

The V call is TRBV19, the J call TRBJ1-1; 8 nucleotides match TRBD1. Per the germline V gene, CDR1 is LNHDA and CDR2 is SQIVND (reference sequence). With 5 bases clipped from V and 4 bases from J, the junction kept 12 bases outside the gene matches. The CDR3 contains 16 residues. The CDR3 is CASSALQGASSTEAFF. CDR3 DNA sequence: TGTGCCAGTAGTGCACTCCAGGGGGCGAGTAGCACTGAAGCTTTCTTT.

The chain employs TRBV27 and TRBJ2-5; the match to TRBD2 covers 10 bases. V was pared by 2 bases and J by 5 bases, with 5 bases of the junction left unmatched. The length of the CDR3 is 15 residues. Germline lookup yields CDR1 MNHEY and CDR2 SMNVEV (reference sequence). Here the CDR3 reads CASSLIAGGPETQYF. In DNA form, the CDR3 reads TGTGCCAGCAGTTTAATAGCGGGAGGTCCCGAGACCCAGTACTTC.

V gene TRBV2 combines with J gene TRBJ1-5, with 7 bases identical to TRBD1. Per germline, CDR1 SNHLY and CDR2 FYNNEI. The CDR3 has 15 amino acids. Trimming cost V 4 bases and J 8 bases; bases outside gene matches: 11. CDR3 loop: CASSGQGGAREPQHF. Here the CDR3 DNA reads TGTGCCAGCAGTGGACAGGGTGGCGCGAGGGAGCCCCAGCATTTT. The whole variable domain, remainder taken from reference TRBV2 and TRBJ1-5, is EPEVTQTPSHQVTQMGQEVILRCVPISNHLYFYWYRQILGQKVEFLVSFYNNEISEKSEIFDDQFSVERPDGSNFTLKIRSTKLEDSAMYFCASSGQGGAREPQHFGDGTRLSIL.

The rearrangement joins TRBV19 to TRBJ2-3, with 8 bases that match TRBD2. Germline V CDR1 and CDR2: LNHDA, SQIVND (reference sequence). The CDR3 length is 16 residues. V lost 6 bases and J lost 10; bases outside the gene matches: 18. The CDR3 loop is CASRGPLSGERDPQYF. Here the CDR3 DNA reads TGTGCCAGTAGGGGCCCCCTTAGCGGGGAAAGGGATCCGCAGTATTTT.

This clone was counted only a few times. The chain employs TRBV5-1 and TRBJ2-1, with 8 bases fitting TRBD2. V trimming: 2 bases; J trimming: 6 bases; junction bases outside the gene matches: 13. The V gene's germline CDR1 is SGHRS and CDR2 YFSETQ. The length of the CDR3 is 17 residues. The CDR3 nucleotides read TGCGCCAGCAGCTTCATAGCGGGGACGACCCGATTCAATGAGCAGTTCTTC. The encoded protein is CASSFIAGTTRFNEQFF.

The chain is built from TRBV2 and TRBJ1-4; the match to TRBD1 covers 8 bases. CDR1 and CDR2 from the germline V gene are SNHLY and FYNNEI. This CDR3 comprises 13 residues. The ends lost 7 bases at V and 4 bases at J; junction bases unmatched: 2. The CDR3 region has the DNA TGTGCCAGCAACGGACAGGGTAATGAAAAACTGTTTTTT. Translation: CASNGQGNEKLFF.

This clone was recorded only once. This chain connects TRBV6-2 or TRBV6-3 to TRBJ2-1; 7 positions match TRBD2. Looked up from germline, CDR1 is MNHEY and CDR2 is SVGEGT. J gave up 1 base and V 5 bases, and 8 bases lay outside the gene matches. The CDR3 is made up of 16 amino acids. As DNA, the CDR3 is TGTGCCAGCAGTACCGCGGGGCGGGGGTCCTACAATGAGCAGTTCTTC. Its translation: CASSTAGRGSYNEQFF.

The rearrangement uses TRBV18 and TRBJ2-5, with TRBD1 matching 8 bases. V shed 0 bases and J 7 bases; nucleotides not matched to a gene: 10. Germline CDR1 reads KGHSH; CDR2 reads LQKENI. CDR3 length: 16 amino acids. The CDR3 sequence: CASSPPETGVERTQYF. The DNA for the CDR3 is TGTGCCAGCTCACCACCCGAGACAGGGGTGGAACGGACCCAGTACTTC.